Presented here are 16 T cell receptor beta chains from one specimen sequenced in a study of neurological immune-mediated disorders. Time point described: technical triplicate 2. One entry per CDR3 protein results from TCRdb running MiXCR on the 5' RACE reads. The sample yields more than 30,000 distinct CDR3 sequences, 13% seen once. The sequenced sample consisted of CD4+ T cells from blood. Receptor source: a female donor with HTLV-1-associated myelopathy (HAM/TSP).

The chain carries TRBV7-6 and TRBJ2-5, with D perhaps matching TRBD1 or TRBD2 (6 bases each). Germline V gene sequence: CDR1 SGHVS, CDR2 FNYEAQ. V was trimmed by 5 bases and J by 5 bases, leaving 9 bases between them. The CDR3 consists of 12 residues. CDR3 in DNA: TGTGCCAGCAGCAGGGGGGCGGAGACCCAGTACTTC. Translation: CASSRGAETQYF.

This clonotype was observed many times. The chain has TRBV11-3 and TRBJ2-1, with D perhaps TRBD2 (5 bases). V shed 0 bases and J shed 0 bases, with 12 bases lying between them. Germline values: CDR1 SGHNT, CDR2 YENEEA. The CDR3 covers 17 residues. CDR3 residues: CASSLDLSGSSYNEQFF. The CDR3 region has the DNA TGTGCCAGCAGCTTAGACCTGTCGGGGAGCTCCTACAATGAGCAGTTCTTC.

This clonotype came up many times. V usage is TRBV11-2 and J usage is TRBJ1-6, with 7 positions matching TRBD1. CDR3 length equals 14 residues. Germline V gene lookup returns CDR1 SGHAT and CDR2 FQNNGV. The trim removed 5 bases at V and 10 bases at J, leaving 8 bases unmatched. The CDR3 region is CASSRQGEYSPLHF. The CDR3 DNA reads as TGTGCCAGCAGCCGACAGGGCGAATACTCACCCCTCCACTTT.

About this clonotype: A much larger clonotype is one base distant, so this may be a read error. CDR3 loop: CASSPGTSGGAVYNEQFF. The CDR3 region has the DNA TGTGCCAGCAGCCCAGGGACTAGCGGGGGGGCTGTCTACAATGAGCAGTTCTTC. V is TRBV3-1 and J is TRBJ2-1, with 16 bases lining up with TRBD2. The CDR3 has 18 amino acids. CDR1 LGHDT and CDR2 YNNKEL come from the germline V gene (reference sequence). Losses at the gene ends were 4 bases for V and 3 bases for J; bases not matched to a gene: 6.

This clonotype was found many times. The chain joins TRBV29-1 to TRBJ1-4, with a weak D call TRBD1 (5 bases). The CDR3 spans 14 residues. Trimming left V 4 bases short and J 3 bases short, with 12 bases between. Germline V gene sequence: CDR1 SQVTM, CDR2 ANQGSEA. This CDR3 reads CSVGRVGANEKLFF. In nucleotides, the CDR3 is TGCAGCGTTGGAAGGGTAGGGGCTAATGAAAAACTGTTTTTT.

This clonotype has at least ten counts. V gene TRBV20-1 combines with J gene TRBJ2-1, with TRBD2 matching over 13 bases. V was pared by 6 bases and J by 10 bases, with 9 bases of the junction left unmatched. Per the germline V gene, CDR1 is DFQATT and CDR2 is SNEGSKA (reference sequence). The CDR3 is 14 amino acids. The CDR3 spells CSAKKGGLAGEQFF. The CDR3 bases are TGCAGTGCCAAAAAGGGGGGACTAGCGGGAGAGCAGTTCTTC.

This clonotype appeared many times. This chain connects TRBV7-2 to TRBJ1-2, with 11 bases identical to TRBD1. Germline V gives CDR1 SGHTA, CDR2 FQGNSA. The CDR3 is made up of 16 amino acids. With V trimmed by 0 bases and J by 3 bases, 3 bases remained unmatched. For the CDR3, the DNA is TGTGCCAGCAGCTTAGCGTGGACAGGGGGCGACTATGGCTACACCTTC. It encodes CASSLAWTGGDYGYTF.

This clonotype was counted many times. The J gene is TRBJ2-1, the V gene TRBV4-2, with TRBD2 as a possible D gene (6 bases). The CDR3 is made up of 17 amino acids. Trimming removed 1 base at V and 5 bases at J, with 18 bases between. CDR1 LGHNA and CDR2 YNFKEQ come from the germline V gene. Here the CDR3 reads CASSQVRVVAANNEQFF. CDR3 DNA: TGTGCCAGCAGCCAAGTTCGAGTAGTAGCGGCAAACAATGAGCAGTTCTTC.

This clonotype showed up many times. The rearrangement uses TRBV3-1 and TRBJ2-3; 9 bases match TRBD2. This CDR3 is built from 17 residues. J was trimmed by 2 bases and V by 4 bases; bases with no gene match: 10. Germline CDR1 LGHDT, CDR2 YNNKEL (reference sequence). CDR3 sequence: CASSPQGSGGNTDTQYF. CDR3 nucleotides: TGTGCCAGCAGCCCTCAGGGTAGCGGGGGCAACACAGATACGCAGTATTTT.

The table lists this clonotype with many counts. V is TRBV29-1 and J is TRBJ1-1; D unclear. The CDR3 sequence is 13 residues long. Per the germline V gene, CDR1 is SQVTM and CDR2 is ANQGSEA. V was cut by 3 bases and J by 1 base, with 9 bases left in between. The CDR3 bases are TGCAGCGTTGACCGGGGTCGGAACACTGAAGCTTTCTTT. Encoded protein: CSVDRGRNTEAFF.

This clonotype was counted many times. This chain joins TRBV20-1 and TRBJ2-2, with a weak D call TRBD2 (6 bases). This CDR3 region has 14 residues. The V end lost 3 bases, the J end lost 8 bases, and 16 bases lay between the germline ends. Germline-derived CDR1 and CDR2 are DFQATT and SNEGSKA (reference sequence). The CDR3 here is CSASRDGRGGELFF. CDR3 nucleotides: TGCAGTGCTAGTCGGGACGGACGGGGGGGGGAGCTGTTTTTT.

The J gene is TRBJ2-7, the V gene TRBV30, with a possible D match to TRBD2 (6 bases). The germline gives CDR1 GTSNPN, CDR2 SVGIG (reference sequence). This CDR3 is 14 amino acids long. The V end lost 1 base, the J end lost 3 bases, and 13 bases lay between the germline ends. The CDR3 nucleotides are TGTGCCTGGAGTGAGCCGGGGGTGAGCTACGAGCAGTACTTC. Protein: CAWSEPGVSYEQYF.

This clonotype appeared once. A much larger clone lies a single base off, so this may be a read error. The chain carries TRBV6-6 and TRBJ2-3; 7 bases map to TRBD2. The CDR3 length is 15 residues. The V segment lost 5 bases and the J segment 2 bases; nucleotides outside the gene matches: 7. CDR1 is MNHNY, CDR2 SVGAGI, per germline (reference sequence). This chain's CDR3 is CASSQRGTITDTQYF. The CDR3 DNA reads TGTGCCAGCAGTCAGCGGGGAACTATCACAGATACGCAGTATTTT.

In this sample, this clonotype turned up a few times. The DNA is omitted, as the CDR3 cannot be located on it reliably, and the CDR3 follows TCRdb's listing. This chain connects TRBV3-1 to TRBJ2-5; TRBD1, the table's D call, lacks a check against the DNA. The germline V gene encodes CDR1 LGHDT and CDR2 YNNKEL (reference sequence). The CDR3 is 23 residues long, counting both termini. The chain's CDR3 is CASSFYICSARATGTPKKETQYF.

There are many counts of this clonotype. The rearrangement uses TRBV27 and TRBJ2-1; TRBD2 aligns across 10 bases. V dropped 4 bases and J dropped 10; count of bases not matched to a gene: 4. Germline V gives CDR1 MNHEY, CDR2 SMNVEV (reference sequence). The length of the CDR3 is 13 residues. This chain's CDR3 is CASSSQTSGEQFF. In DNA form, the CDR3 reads TGTGCCAGCAGTTCGCAGACTAGCGGGGAGCAGTTCTTC.

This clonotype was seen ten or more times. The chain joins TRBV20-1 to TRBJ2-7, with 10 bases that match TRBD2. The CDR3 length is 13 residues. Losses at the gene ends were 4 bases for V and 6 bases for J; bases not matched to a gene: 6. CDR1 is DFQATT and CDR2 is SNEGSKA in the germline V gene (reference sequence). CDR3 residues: CSAIPGLATEQYF. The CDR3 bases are TGCAGTGCTATACCGGGACTAGCGACCGAGCAGTACTTC.